A selection of T cell receptor beta chains follows, all from one sample in a study of long-term antiretroviral therapy in people with HIV. The table came from immunoSEQ multiplex PCR; TCRdb's copy has only in-frame clones and leaves some out. The sample gives around 23,000 clones, roughly 87% of which show up once; about 9% is in the top ten. The specimen comprised unsorted PBMCs, sampled 1.8 years before starting antiretroviral therapy. These receptors were obtained from a man aged 50-59 years with HIV. Each CDR3 is given with its conserved first and last residue. A D gene is named only where the DNA matches it firmly. Clone size is given for some rows only: seen once, a few or many times, or a class if the clone is expanded.

>TRBJ1-1|NA|TRBV9|TRBD1
TGTGCCAGCAGCGCATACAGGGGAATGAACACTGAAGCTTTCTTT
CASSAYRGMNTEAFF
>TRBJ2-7|few|TRBV19|TRBD2
TGTGCCAGTACCCTACTAGCGGGCGCCTCCAAGCAGTACTTC
CASTLLAGASKQYF
>TRBJ2-7|NA|TRBV18|NA
TGTGCCAGCTCACAAACAGGTGAGCAGTACTTC
CASSQTGEQYF
>TRBJ1-6|once|TRBV5-4|NA
TGTGCCAGCAGCTTTCTAGTGGGTACGCCTGGTTCACCCCTCCACTTT
CASSFLVGTPGSPLHF
>TRBJ2-7|once|TRBV9|NA
TGTGCCAGCAGCCGAAGATCGGACGAGCAGTACTTC
CASSRRSDEQYF
>TRBJ2-1|NA|TRBV30|NA
TGTGCCTGGGGCCCCCGGGGGGCCATCTACAATGAGCAGTTCTTC
CAWGPRGAIYNEQFF
>TRBJ1-5|NA|TRBV5-8|NA
TGTGCCAGCGGCCGGGGAAGCGGGGGTCAGCCCCAGCATTTT
CASGRGSGGQPQHF
>TRBJ2-7|NA|TRBV29-1|TRBD1
TGCAGCGCAGGGGGCCAATCCTACGAGCAGTACTTC
CSAGGQSYEQYF
>TRBJ1-5|NA|TRBV30|NA
TGTGCCTGGAGTGTAGGCTCATACGGCAATCAGCCCCAGCATTTT
CAWSVGSYGNQPQHF
>TRBJ1-4|once|TRBV6-1|NA
TGTGCCAGCAGTGACTGGGACGGGGGCGTTAATGAAAAACTGTTTTTT
CASSDWDGGVNEKLFF
>TRBJ1-4|NA|TRBV7-9|NA
TGTGCCAGCAGCAACAGGAGGGGGGCCACTAATGAAAAACTGTTTTTT
CASSNRRGATNEKLFF
>TRBJ2-7|NA|TRBV11-2|NA
TGTGCCAGCAGCCCCCGACCGATTACCTACGAGCAGTACTTC
CASSPRPITYEQYF
>TRBJ1-5|NA|TRBV10-3|NA
TGTGCCACCCAGTGGGGGGGTGGCAATCAGCCCCAGCATTTT
CATQWGGGNQPQHF
>TRBJ1-5|NA|TRBV6-6|TRBD1
TGTGCCAGCAGACCCCATGACAGGGACAATCAGCCCCAGCATTTT
CASRPHDRDNQPQHF
>TRBJ2-3|NA|TRBV18|NA
TGTGCCAGCTCACCACCCAACAGGGGCACAGATACGCAGTATTTT
CASSPPNRGTDTQYF
>TRBJ2-2|NA|TRBV9|TRBD1
TGTGCCAGCAGCGTGAACAGGGGGAGGTACACCGGGGAGCTGTTTTTT
CASSVNRGRYTGELFF
>TRBJ2-2|NA|TRBV11-3|NA
TGTGCCAGCAGCTCCCTTACGAACACCGGGGAGCTGTTTTTT
CASSSLTNTGELFF
>TRBJ2-7|NA|TRBV29-1|TRBD1
TGCAGCGTTGAACGGGACAGGGGTAGCGAGCAGTACTTC
CSVERDRGSEQYF
>TRBJ2-1|NA|TRBV5-1|TRBD2
TGCGCCAGTAGGAGAGGGGGGCCTAGCGGGAGGGCCCTCATCTTGGGGAATGAGCAGTTCTTC
CASRRGGPSGRALILGNEQFF
>TRBJ1-2|NA|TRBV2|NA
TGTGCCAGCAGTGAATCAGGCTATGGCTACACCTTC
CASSESGYGYTF
>TRBJ2-2|NA|TRBV5-4|TRBD1
TGTGCCAGCATCCCTCCAGGGGGCGGGGAGCTGTTTTTT
CASIPPGGGELFF
>TRBJ1-1|NA|TRBV4-2|TRBD1
TGTGCCAGCAGCCAACAAGGGACAGCCTACACTGAAGCTTTCTTT
CASSQQGTAYTEAFF
>TRBJ1-6|few|TRBV11-2|TRBD1
TGTGCCAGCAGCCGAGGAACCGGGACAGGGAATAATTCACCCCTCCACTTT
CASSRGTGTGNNSPLHF
>TRBJ2-2|NA|TRBV30|NA
TGTGCCGGGTCCCCGGCGGGGCCCACCGGGGAGCTGTTTTTT
CAGSPAGPTGELFF
>TRBJ2-7|NA|TRBV4-1|NA
TGCGCCAGCAGCCTCCGATCTGGGGTAGATACCTACGAGCAGTACTTC
CASSLRSGVDTYEQYF
>TRBJ2-7|few|TRBV5-6|TRBD2
TGTGCCAGCAGCTTGGGAGTAGCGGGGGGGCCCTACGAGCAGTACTTC
CASSLGVAGGPYEQYF
>TRBJ2-7|NA|TRBV29-1|TRBD2
TGCAGCGTTGATGATCCGTCTGGCGGGAGTGCCTACGAGCAGTACTTC
CSVDDPSGGSAYEQYF
>TRBJ1-5|NA|TRBV30|NA
TGTGCCTGGACCGGGGCGGGCAATCAGCCCCAGCATTTT
CAWTGAGNQPQHF
>TRBJ1-6|NA|TRBV5-4|TRBD1
TGTGCCAGCAGCCTATTTGGGACAGATAATTCACCCCTCCACTTT
CASSLFGTDNSPLHF